The source of this T cell receptor (beta chain) is a study of blood T cell repertoires in COVID-19. Whole-study context: PBMCs, B-cell-depleted T cells, or T cells provided the cDNA or gDNA that made up the material.

TCRdb's table, derived via immunoSEQ multiplex PCR, lists solely in-frame clones and lacks some. Among 130,000 to 150,000 clones listed, around nine tenths were seen once. Trimming removed 6 bases from V and 1 base from J, with 12 bases in between. Germline V gene data show CDR1 as MNHEY and CDR2 as SVGAGI. This CDR3 comprises 14 residues. The chain employs TRBV6-5 and TRBJ1-1; perhaps TRBD1 as D (5 bases). Source material: peripheral blood. The receptor was isolated from a woman aged 40 to 50 with acute or convalescent COVID-19. CDR3 region: CASRFQGPNTEAFF. The CDR3 nucleotides read TGTGCCAGCAGGTTTCAGGGTCCGAACACTGAAGCTTTCTTT.